Presented here are 17 T cell receptor beta chains from one specimen sequenced in a study of blood T cell repertoires in COVID-19. Some clones are missing from TCRdb's copy, which holds only in-frame ones; the method was immunoSEQ multiplex PCR. The table shows more than 300,000 clones, with roughly 90% occurring only once. Material for sequencing was peripheral blood. The receptors originated from a young man who had recovered from COVID-19.

This chain connects TRBV7-9 to TRBJ1-2; 7 positions match TRBD1. Trimming at V came to 5 bases and at J to 5 bases, leaving 8 bases not matched to a gene. The CDR3 runs 14 residues. The germline V gene encodes CDR1 SEHNR and CDR2 FQNEAQ (reference sequence). In DNA form, the CDR3 reads TGTGCCAGCAGCCCCCTCCGGGACAGTTATGGCTACACCTTC. This sequence encodes CASSPLRDSYGYTF.

The chain combines TRBV11-2 with TRBJ2-7; 7 nucleotides align to TRBD1. J lost 5 bases, V lost 5 bases, and 9 bases had no gene match. CDR1 is SGHAT and CDR2 is FQNNGV in the germline V gene. The CDR3 is 14 amino acids. The CDR3 DNA sequence: TGTGCCAGCAGCCCCCGATACGACAGGGACGAGCAGTACTTC. Its translation: CASSPRYDRDEQYF.

V and J are TRBV2 and TRBJ1-6; the D gene is possibly TRBD1 (6 bases). The CDR3 runs 14 residues. The V gene's germline CDR1 is SNHLY and CDR2 FYNNEI. The V and J ends lost 1 base and 7 bases respectively, with 8 bases between them. CDR3: CASSEDRENSPLHF. CDR3 bases: TGTGCCAGCAGTGAAGACAGGGAGAATTCACCCCTCCACTTT.

This chain links TRBV7-2 with TRBJ2-7; tentative D call: TRBD1 (5 bases). Per germline, CDR1 SGHTA and CDR2 FQGNSA. With 3 bases removed from V and 0 bases from J, the gap between germline ends came to 12 bases. The CDR3 length is 15 residues. The CDR3 protein is CASSFLDTSSYEQYF. The CDR3 DNA reads as TGTGCCAGCAGCTTCTTGGACACGAGCTCCTACGAGCAGTACTTC.

The rearrangement uses TRBV7-9 and TRBJ2-7, with 10 positions matching TRBD2. The CDR3 runs to 14 residues. CDR1 and CDR2 (germline): SEHNR, FQNEAQ (reference sequence). The junction had 3 bases not matched to a gene; V was cut back by 2 bases and J by 5 bases. The chain's CDR3 is CASSLSGGADEQYF. Here the CDR3 DNA reads TGTGCCAGCAGCTTAAGCGGGGGGGCCGACGAGCAGTACTTC.

CDR3 loop: CASGQPSYLDTQYF. CDR3 bases: TGTGCCAGCGGACAGCCCTCATATCTAGATACGCAGTATTTT. This chain joins TRBV10-3 and TRBJ2-3; possible D gene TRBD1, 6 bases. The CDR3 length is 14 residues. The V end was cut by 10 bases, the J end by 5 bases, with 19 bases between. From germline, CDR1 is ENHRY and CDR2 SYGVKD.

Only a few counts were recorded for this clone. Different DNA sequences within this sample yield the same CDR3. The chain combines TRBV18 with TRBJ1-4, with TRBD1 identical over 7 bases. Germline CDR1 is KGHSH and CDR2 is LQKENI. This CDR3 has 14 residues. J gave up 5 bases and V 3 bases, and 3 bases lay outside the gene matches. The DNA for the CDR3 is TGTGCCAGCTCACCTGGGACAGAAAATGAAAAACTGTTTTTT. It yields the protein CASSPGTENEKLFF.

The V gene is TRBV28, the J gene TRBJ2-5, with D possibly matching TRBD1 (6 bases). The V and J ends lost 6 bases and 2 bases respectively, with 10 bases between them. The germline CDR1 and CDR2 sequences are MDHEN and SYDVKM. This CDR3 has 13 amino acids. The CDR3 DNA reads TGTGCCAGCAGCTTACAGGGACAAGAGACCCAGTACTTC. It encodes CASSLQGQETQYF.

The chain is built from TRBV4-3 and TRBJ1-3; the D gene is possibly TRBD1 (5 bases). CDR3 length equals 15 residues. The germline CDR1 and CDR2 sequences are LGHNA and YSLEER. V lost 3 bases and J 0 bases, leaving 9 bases between the germline ends. CDR3 bases: TGCGCCAGCAGCCACGACAGTAACTCTGGAAACACCATATATTTT. This sequence encodes CASSHDSNSGNTIYF.

The chain has TRBV2 and TRBJ2-7; D might be TRBD2 (5 bases). The germline V gene encodes CDR1 SNHLY and CDR2 FYNNEI. Trimming took off 5 bases at V and 2 bases at J, with 22 bases between the two ends. The CDR3 contains 17 residues. DNA of the CDR3: TGTGCCAGCAGTCCCCACAGAGGCAGACTGGGAGCCTACGAGCAGTACTTC. Amino acid sequence: CASSPHRGRLGAYEQYF.

The rearrangement uses TRBV15 and TRBJ2-3; D is unresolved. Germline CDR1 and CDR2: LNHNV and YYDKDF (reference sequence). The V gene lost 4 bases and the J gene lost 2 bases, with 4 bases spanning the gap. The CDR3 runs to 12 residues. The CDR3 here is CATSKATDTQYF. The DNA for the CDR3 is TGTGCCACCAGCAAAGCCACAGATACGCAGTATTTT.

In this sample, this clone turned up once. V is TRBV5-1 and J is TRBJ1-2; D ambiguous. The CDR3 has 13 amino acids. V was cut by 4 bases and J by 4 bases, with 11 bases left in between. CDR1 is SGHRS and CDR2 is YFSETQ in the germline V gene. The CDR3 DNA reads TGCGCCAGCAGCCCGGCGGAGTTCTATGGCTACACCTTC. Its translation: CASSPAEFYGYTF.

This clone was seen just once. The chain couples TRBV7-9 to TRBJ1-1, with D perhaps matching TRBD1 (6 bases). This CDR3 spans 14 amino acids. V lost 0 bases to trimming and J lost 7 bases, with 12 bases between them. Germline V gives CDR1 SEHNR, CDR2 FQNEAQ (reference sequence). The CDR3: CASSLAWGGGEAFF. The CDR3 bases are TGTGCCAGCAGCTTAGCCTGGGGAGGGGGTGAAGCTTTCTTT.

The chain combines TRBV19 with TRBJ1-5; D perhaps matches TRBD1 (6 bases). CDR1 and CDR2 (germline): LNHDA, SQIVND (reference sequence). CDR3 size: 14 residues. V was pared by 3 bases and J by 6 bases, with 12 bases between. The CDR3 protein is CASSIGPGVQPQHF. The CDR3 nucleotides are TGTGCCAGTAGTATTGGGCCAGGGGTTCAGCCCCAGCATTTT.

CDR3 sequence reads: CASSWIRGMNTEAFF. CDR3 DNA sequence: TGTGCCAGCAGCTGGATTAGGGGCATGAACACTGAAGCTTTCTTT. This chain connects TRBV5-8 to TRBJ1-1, with D perhaps TRBD1 (5 bases). Germline lookup yields CDR1 SGHTS and CDR2 YDEGEE. This CDR3 contains 15 residues. V dropped 3 bases and J dropped 0 bases, with 12 bases sitting between them.

This clone was seen a single time. Other DNA sequences within the sample encode an identical CDR3. This sequence joins TRBV19 and TRBJ2-7; TRBD1 aligns across 8 bases. The CDR3 is made up of 12 amino acids. V was clipped by 5 bases and J by 3 bases; unmatched bases: 0. Per germline, CDR1 LNHDA and CDR2 SQIVND (reference sequence). CDR3 DNA: TGTGCCAGTAGTGGACAGGGCTACGAGCAGTACTTC. Protein sequence: CASSGQGYEQYF.

The chain employs TRBV25-1 and TRBJ2-1; 10 bases match TRBD2. Germline loops: CDR1 MGHDK, CDR2 SYGVNS. J was trimmed by 8 bases and V by 4 bases; bases with no gene match: 5. The CDR3 extends over 14 amino acids. This CDR3 is CASSAQGTSDEQFF. The CDR3 DNA is TGTGCCAGCAGTGCGCAAGGGACTAGCGATGAGCAGTTCTTC.